This note documents a single TCR beta chain sequence. Germline V CDR1 and CDR2: SGHVS, FQNEAQ. The CDR3 extends over 15 amino acids. Losses at the gene ends were 5 bases for V and 6 bases for J; bases not matched to a gene: 9. Researchers drew on roughly 89 million PBMCs for genomic DNA from unsorted samples. The record originates from a study of shared clonotypes between healthy human individuals. Assay used: immunoSEQ multiplex PCR; TCRdb lists only in-frame clones, some missing. The sample shows about 500,000 clones, 77% of them seen only once. The TCR was taken from a woman aged 40-49 years in good health. Some clones in this sample may be carry-over from other donors' samples. The chain has TRBV7-8 and TRBJ2-7, with TRBD2 matching 11 bases. The sample taken for sequencing was PBMCs. The CDR3 protein is CASSILAGGSSEQYF. The CDR3 nucleotides read TGTGCCAGCAGCATTTTAGCGGGAGGGTCGTCCGAGCAGTACTTC.